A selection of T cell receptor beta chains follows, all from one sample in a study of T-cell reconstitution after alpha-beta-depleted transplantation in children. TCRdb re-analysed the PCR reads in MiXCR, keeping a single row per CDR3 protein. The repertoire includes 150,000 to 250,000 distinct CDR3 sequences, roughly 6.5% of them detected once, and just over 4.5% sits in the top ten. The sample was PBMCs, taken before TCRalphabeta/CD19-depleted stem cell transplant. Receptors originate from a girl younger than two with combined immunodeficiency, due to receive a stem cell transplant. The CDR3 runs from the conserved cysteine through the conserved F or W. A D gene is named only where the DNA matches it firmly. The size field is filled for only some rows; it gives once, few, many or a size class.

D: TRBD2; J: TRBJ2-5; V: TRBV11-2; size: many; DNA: TGTGCCAGCAGCACCAGCGCGGGGGGCGAGACCCAGTACTTC; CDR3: CASSTSAGGETQYF
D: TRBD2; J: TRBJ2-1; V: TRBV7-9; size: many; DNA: TGTGCCAGCAGCTATTGGGAGACTAGCGGGGATGAGCAGTTCTTC; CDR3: CASSYWETSGDEQFF
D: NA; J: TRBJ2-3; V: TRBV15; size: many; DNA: TGTGCCACCAGCAGATCCCGGGAGAGCCGGGTAGATACGCAGTATTTT; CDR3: CATSRSRESRVDTQYF
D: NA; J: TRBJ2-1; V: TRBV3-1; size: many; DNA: TGTGCCAGCAGCCAAGGTCCTATCCCTGTACTAGTATCCTACAATGAGCAGTTCTTC; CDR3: CASSQGPIPVLVSYNEQFF
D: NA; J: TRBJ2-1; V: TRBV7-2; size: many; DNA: TGTGCCAGCAGCTTAGGAGCAGAGCAGTTCTTC; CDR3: CASSLGAEQFF
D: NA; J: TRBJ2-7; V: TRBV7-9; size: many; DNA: TGTGCCAGCAGCTTTGGGAATTACAACGAGCAGTACTTC; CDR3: CASSFGNYNEQYF
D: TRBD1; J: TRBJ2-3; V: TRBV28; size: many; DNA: TGTGCCAGCAGTTCGGGGACAGAACCCACAGATACGCAGTATTTT; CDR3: CASSSGTEPTDTQYF
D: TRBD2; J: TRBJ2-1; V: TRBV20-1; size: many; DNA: TGCAGTGCTAGGTTGATTACGGGCGTAGCGGGGAGTAATGAGCAGTTCTTC; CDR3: CSARLITGVAGSNEQFF
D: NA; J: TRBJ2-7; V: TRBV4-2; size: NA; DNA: TGTGCCAGCAGCCAAGACCTGGGGGCGGCGGGGCTTTCCTACGAGCAGTACTTC; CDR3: CASSQDLGAAGLSYEQYF
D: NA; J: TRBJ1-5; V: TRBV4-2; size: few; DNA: TGTGCCAGCAGCCAAGATGGGGCAGATCAGCCCCAGCATTTT; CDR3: CASSQDGADQPQHF
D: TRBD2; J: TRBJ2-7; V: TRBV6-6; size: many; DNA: TGTGCCAGCAGCACCGGGACTAGCGAGCAGTACTTC; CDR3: CASSTGTSEQYF
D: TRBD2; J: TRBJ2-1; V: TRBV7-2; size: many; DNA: TGTGCCAGCAGCTTAGCCCCTCTAGCGGGGGGCGCTCTATACAATGAGCAGTTCTTC; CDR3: CASSLAPLAGGALYNEQFF
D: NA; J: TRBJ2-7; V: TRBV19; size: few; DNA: TGTGCCAGTAGTATTAGTCGGGACAATACCTACGAGCAGTACTTC; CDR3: CASSISRDNTYEQYF
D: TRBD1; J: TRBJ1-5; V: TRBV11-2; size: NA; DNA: TGTGCCAGCAGCCCGCTGGGGACAGGGGGCTATAGCAATCAGCCCCAGCATTTT; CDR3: CASSPLGTGGYSNQPQHF
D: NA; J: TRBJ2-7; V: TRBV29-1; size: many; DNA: TGCAGCGTTGGACCTCAGGCCCGCAGGGCCTACGAGCAGTACTTC; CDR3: CSVGPQARRAYEQYF
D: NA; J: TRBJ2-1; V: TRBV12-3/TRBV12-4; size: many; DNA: TGTGCCAGTCGGGGGCTGAGGTACAATGAGCAGTTCTTC; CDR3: CASRGLRYNEQFF
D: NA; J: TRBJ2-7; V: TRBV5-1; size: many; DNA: TGCGCCAGCAGCCGCCAAGGACAAAACTACGAGCAGTACTTC; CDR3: CASSRQGQNYEQYF
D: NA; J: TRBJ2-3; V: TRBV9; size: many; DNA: TGTGCCAGCAGCGTTACTAGCACAGATACGCAGTATTTT; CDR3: CASSVTSTDTQYF
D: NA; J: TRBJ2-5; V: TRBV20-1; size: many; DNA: TGCAGTGCTAGTCCGATTGATGAAAGCCGAGAGACCCAGTACTTC; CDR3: CSASPIDESRETQYF
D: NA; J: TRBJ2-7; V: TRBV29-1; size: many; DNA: TGCAGCGTCGCCTATATCCACGAGCAGTACTTC; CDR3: CSVAYIHEQYF
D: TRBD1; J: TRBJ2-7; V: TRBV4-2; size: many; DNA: TGTGCCAGCAGCCAGGGGACAGGGGACGCCGACGAGCAGTACTTC; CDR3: CASSQGTGDADEQYF
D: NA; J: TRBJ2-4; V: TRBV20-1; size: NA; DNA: TGCAGTGCTAGAGTTCGGACCCGAAACATTCAGTACTTC; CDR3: CSARVRTRNIQYF
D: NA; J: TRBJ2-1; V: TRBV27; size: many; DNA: TGTGCCAGCAGTTTATCCGCTAGTAATGAGCAGTTCTTC; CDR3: CASSLSASNEQFF
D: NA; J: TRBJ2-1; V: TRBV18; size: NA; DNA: TGTGCCAGCTCACCGATAGCCGGAGGGCCGGGTGGGCAGTTCTTC; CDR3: CASSPIAGGPGGQFF
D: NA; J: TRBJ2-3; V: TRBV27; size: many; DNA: TGTGCCAGCAGTTGGCTGGCTGGAAGCACAGATACGCAGTATTTT; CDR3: CASSWLAGSTDTQYF
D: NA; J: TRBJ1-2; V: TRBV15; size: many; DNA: TGTGCCACCAGCAGAGAGCACCACCAGGGTCGAGGCTACACCTTC; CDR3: CATSREHHQGRGYTF
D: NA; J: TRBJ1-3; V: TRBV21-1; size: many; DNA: TGTGCCAGCAGCAACGCAGGACAGGCAGACTCTGGAAACACCATATATTTT; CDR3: CASSNAGQADSGNTIYF
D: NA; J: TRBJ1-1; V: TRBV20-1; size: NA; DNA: TGCAGTGCTAGACCCTCCAGATCCGGGCGCACTGAAGCTTTCTTT; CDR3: CSARPSRSGRTEAFF
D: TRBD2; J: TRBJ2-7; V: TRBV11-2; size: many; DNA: TGTGCCAGCAGCCAAGGACTAGCGGGCGTCTACGAGCAGTACTTC; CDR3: CASSQGLAGVYEQYF
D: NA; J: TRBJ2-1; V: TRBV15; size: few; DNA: TGTGCCACCAGCCGAACCGGCAGGGGCGCGTTTGGTGAGCAGTTCTTC; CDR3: CATSRTGRGAFGEQFF
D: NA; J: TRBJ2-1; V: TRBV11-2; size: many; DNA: TGTGCCAGCAGCTCACAGGGAGTCCTGGGTGGGAGTGAGCAGTTCTTC; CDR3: CASSSQGVLGGSEQFF
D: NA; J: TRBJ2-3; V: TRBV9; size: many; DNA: TGTGCCAGCAGCGCCCAGGGTTGGGGAACAGATACGCAGTATTTT; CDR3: CASSAQGWGTDTQYF
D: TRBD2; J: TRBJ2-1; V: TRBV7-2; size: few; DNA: TGTGCCAGCAGCTTAGAGACGGGACTAGACTACAATGAGCAGTTCTTC; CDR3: CASSLETGLDYNEQFF
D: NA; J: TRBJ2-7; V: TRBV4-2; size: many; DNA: TGTGCCAGCAGCCAAGATGGGGGTCCACCCTCCTACGAGCAGTACTTC; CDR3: CASSQDGGPPSYEQYF
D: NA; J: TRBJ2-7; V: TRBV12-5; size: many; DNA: TGTGCTAGTGGTTGGGACCTAAAGTCCTCCTACGAGCAGTACTTC; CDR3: CASGWDLKSSYEQYF
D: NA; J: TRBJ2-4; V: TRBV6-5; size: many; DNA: TGTGCCAGCAGTTTAAAGGGAGCCAAAAACATTCAGTACTTC; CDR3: CASSLKGAKNIQYF
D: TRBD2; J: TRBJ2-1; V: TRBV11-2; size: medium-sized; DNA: TGTGCCAGCAGCCCCAGCGGGGGGTACAATGAGCAGTTCTTC; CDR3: CASSPSGGYNEQFF
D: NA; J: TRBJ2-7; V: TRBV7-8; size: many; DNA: TGTGCCAGCAGCTTAAGTTTTGGGCTTAACTACGAGCAGTACTTC; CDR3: CASSLSFGLNYEQYF
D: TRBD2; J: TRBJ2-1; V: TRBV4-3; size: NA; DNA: TGCGCCAGCAGCCAAGGTACACTAGCGGGAGTGGATGAGCAGTTCTTC; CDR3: CASSQGTLAGVDEQFF
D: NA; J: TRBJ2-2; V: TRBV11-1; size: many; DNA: TGTGCCAGCAGCCCCTACGCGATCACCGGGGAGCTGTTTTTT; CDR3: CASSPYAITGELFF
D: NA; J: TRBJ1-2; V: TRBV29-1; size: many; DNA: TGCAGCGTTGAAGTTCGAACAGGGTTTAACTATGGCTACACCTTC; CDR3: CSVEVRTGFNYGYTF
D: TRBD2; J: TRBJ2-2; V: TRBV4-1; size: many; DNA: TGCGCCAGCAGCCTCACTAGCGGGGGGAGGGAGAGCGGGGAGCTGTTTTTT; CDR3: CASSLTSGGRESGELFF
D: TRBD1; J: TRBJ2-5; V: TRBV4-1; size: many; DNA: TGCGCCAGCAGCCAAGGACAGGGTAGCCCTCGTACAGAGACCCAGTACTTC; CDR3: CASSQGQGSPRTETQYF
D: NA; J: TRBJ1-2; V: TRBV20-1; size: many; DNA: TGCAGTGCTAGAGAAGCGACAGAGGCTCATGGCTACACCTTC; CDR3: CSAREATEAHGYTF
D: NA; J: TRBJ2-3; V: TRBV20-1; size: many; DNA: TGCAGTGCTAGAGATGGACGGGAGAACACAGATACGCAGTATTTT; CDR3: CSARDGRENTDTQYF
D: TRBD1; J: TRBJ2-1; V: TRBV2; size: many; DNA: TGTGCCAGCAGTGGGACAGGGGTCAATGAGCAGTTCTTC; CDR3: CASSGTGVNEQFF
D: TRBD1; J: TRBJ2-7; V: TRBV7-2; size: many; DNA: TGTGCCAGCAGCTTGTTCCGAACCACAGGGGGCTACGAGCAGTACTTC; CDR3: CASSLFRTTGGYEQYF
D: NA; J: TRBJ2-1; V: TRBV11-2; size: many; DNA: TGTGCCAGCAGCCTTACAGGACCCGAGGCCAATGAGCAGTTCTTC; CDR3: CASSLTGPEANEQFF
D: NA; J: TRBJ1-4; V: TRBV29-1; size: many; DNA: TGCAGCGTTGTCGGGGGGACACCTAATGAAAAACTGTTTTTT; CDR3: CSVVGGTPNEKLFF
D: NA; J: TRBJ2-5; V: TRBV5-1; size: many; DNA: TGCGCCAGCATTCAAGACCCATTCGGACGGGAGACCCAGTACTTC; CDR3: CASIQDPFGRETQYF
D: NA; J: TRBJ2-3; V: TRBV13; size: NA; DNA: TGTGCCAGCAAGGCCCAGCGGGTAACACTCACAGATACGCAGTATTTT; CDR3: CASKAQRVTLTDTQYF
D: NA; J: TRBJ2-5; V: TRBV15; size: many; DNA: TGTGCCACCAGCAGCCTCCGTCAAGAGACCCAGTACTTC; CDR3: CATSSLRQETQYF
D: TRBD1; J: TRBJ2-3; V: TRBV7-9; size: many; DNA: TGTGCCAGCACCCCGGGACAGGGGGGCACAGATACGCAGTATTTT; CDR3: CASTPGQGGTDTQYF
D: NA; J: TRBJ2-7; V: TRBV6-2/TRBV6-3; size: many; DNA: TGTGCCAGCGGTATCGTGTCCTACGAGCAGTACTTC; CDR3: CASGIVSYEQYF
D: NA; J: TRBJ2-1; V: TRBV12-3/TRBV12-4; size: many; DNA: TGTGCCAGCAGTCCCCAGGCCAGGAATGAGCAGTTCTTC; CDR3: CASSPQARNEQFF
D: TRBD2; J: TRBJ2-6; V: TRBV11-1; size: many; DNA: TGTGCCAGCAGCCGACTTTCGGGGGGGATCATCCTCTCTGGGGCCAACGTCCTGACTTTC; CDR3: CASSRLSGGIILSGANVLTF
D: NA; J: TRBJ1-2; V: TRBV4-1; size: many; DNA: TGCGCCAGCAGCCCTCCCGGACTCTATGGCTACACCTTC; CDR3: CASSPPGLYGYTF
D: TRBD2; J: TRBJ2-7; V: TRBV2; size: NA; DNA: TGTACCAGCTGCGGAGGGACTAGCGGAGGTAGGGCTTACGAGCAGTACTTC; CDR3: CTSCGGTSGGRAYEQYF
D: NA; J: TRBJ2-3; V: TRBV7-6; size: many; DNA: TGTGCCAGCAGAAAACAGCCCACAGCATACCGCACAGATACGCAGTATTTT; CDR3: CASRKQPTAYRTDTQYF